This TCR beta chain derives from a study of blood T cell repertoires in COVID-19. Overall study context: Acute and convalescent COVID-19 samples came from the United States, Italy and Spain. Sources were T cells, B-cell-depleted T cells, or PBMCs; the material itself was cDNA or gDNA.

In the original processing: Reference gene primer amplification in the assay estimated nucleated cell counts. Profiled with immunoSEQ multiplex PCR; TCRdb holds only in-frame clones, not every one. V, J and clone size are those of that table, while D and trimming were read from the DNA. The sample carries tens of thousands of clones, more than 65% recorded once. Unmatched junction bases numbered 6, after V lost 5 bases and J lost 4 bases. From germline, CDR1 is SGHTA and CDR2 FQGTGA. The CDR3 runs to 15 residues. A few counts support this clone. This receptor was obtained from a woman between 65 and 79 years old with acute or convalescent COVID-19. The chain couples TRBV7-3 to TRBJ2-7, with TRBD1 identical over 12 bases. The sequenced material came from peripheral blood. CDR3 coding DNA: TGTGCCAGCAGCCCCGGGACAGGGGGCGGTTACGAGCAGTACTTC. Its protein product is CASSPGTGGGYEQYF.